The source of this T cell receptor (beta chain) is a study of blood T cell repertoires in COVID-19. Study information: Whether acute or convalescent, the COVID-19 samples came from the United States, Italy and Spain. The cDNA or gDNA used as material had been derived from T cells, B-cell-depleted T cells, or PBMCs.

Data came from immunoSEQ multiplex PCR; TCRdb stores just in-frame clones and leaves some out. The data contain about 140,000 clones, more than 80% of them singletons. Germline V lookup: CDR1 SEHNR, CDR2 FQNEAQ (reference sequence). The ends lost 7 bases at V and 0 bases at J; junction bases unmatched: 4. The CDR3 length is 14 residues. The sample consisted of peripheral blood. The receptor's source is a human donor in a cohort sampled during active COVID-19. J is TRBJ2-3 and V is TRBV7-9; 7 bases are a match to TRBD2. The CDR3 here is CASMSGASTDTQYF. The CDR3 DNA reads TGTGCCAGCATGAGCGGGGCGAGCACAGATACGCAGTATTTT.